The entry below gives a single T cell receptor (beta chain) sequence along with its context. The data originate from a study of blood T cell repertoires in COVID-19. Study summary: Sites across the United States, Italy and Spain contributed samples from acute and convalescent COVID-19. In each case, the material was cDNA or gDNA derived from T cells, B-cell-depleted T cells, or PBMCs.

Original data processing: Amplified reference gene primers provided the basis for estimating nucleated cell counts. Assay: immunoSEQ multiplex PCR; the TCRdb copy retains only in-frame clones and omits some. D and trimming come from the DNA, and the V and J calls and clone size come from that table. The repertoire holds around 86,000 clones, with 83% as singletons. CDR1 and CDR2 (germline): SGHTA, FQGTGA. There are 15 residues in the CDR3. J was trimmed by 6 bases and V by 4 bases; bases with no gene match: 9. This sequence originates from a woman older than 75 with acute or convalescent COVID-19. This rearrangement joins TRBV7-3 to TRBJ2-1; 7 bases map to TRBD2. The source material was peripheral blood. The CDR3, as DNA: TGTGCCAGCAGCTCCACTAGCGAACCTCTCAATGAGCAGTTCTTC. Translation: CASSSTSEPLNEQFF.